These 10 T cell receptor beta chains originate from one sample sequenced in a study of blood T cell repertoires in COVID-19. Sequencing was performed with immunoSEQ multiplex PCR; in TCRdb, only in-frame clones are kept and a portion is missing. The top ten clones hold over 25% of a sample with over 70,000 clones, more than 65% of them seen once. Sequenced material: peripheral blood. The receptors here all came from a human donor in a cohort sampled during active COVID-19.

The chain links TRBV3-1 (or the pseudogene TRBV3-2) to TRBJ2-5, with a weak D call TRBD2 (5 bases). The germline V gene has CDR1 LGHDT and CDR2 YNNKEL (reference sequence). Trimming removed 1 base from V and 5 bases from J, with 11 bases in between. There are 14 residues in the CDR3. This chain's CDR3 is CASSQAQRMETQYF. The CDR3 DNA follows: TGTGCCAGCAGCCAAGCCCAGCGGATGGAGACCCAGTACTTC.

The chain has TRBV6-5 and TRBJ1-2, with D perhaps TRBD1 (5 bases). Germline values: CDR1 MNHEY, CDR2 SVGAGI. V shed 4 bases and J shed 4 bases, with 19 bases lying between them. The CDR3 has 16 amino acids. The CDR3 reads CASSFIPQQDAYGYTF. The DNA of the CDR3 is TGTGCCAGCAGTTTTATCCCGCAACAGGACGCCTATGGCTACACCTTC.

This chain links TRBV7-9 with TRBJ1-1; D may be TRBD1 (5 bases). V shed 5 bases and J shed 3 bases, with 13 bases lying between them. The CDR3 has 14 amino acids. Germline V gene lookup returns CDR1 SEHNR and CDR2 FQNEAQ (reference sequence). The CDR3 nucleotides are TGTGCCAGCAGCGAGGTTGCGGGGGACACTGAAGCTTTCTTT. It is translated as CASSEVAGDTEAFF.

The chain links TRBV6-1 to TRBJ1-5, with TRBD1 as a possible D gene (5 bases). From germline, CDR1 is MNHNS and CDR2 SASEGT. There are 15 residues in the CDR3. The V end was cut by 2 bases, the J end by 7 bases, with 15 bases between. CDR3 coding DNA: TGTGCCAGCAGTGAATTCGGAGGGGCTCGACAGCCCCAGCATTTT. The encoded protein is CASSEFGGARQPQHF.

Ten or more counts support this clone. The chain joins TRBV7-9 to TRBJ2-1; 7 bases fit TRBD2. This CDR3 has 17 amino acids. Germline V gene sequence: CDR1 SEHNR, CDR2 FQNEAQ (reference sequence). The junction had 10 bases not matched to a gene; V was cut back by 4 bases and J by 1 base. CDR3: CASSSGAGVGSYNEQFF. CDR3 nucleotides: TGTGCCAGCAGCTCTGGCGCGGGGGTAGGGTCCTACAATGAGCAGTTCTTC.

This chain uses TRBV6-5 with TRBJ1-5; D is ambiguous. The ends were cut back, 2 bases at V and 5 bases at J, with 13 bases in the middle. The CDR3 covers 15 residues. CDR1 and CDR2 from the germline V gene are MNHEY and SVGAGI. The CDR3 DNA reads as TGTGCCAGCAGTTACAGTCCAGGATCAGATCAGCCCCAGCATTTT. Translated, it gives CASSYSPGSDQPQHF.

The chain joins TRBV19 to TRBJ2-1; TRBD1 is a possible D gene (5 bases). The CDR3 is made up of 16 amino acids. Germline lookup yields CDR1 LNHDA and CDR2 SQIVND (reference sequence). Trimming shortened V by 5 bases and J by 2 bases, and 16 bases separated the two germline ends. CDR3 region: CASSQGATLTYNEQFF. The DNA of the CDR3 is TGTGCCAGTAGTCAAGGGGCTACTCTAACCTACAATGAGCAGTTCTTC.

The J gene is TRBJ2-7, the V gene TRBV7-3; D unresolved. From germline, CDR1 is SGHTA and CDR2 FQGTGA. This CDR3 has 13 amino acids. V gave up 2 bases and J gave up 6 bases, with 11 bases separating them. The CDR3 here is CASSLWASSEQYF. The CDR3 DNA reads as TGTGCCAGCAGCTTATGGGCCTCTTCCGAGCAGTACTTC.

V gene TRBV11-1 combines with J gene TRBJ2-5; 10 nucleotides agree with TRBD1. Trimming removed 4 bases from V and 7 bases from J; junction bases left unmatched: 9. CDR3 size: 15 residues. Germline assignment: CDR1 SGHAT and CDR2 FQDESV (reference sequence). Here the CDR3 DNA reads TGTGCCAGCAGCTCATCCGGGACAGGGGAAGGGACCCAGTACTTC. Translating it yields CASSSSGTGEGTQYF.

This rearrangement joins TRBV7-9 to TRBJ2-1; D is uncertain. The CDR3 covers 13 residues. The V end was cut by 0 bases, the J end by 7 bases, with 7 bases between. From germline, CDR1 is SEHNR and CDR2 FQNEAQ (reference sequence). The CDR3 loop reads CASSLATWNEQFF. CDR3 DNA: TGTGCCAGCAGCTTAGCGACTTGGAATGAGCAGTTCTTC.